One sample yielded the 7 T cell receptor beta chains listed below, sequenced in a study of CD4+ T cells in melanoma. Profiled with immunoSEQ multiplex PCR; TCRdb holds only in-frame clones, not every one. The data contain 6,600 or so clones, about 70% of them seen just once; the ten biggest clones take up over 20%. The sample comprised cells from a culture (not recorded whether cultured in vitro). The receptors here all came from a human donor with melanoma.

This chain uses TRBV12-3 or TRBV12-4 with TRBJ1-5; D is perhaps TRBD1 (6 bases). The CDR3 totals 13 residues. Trimming left V 7 bases short and J 3 bases short, with 10 bases between. The CDR3 reads CASMTGYNQPQHF. The CDR3 nucleotides are TGTGCCAGCATGACAGGTTACAATCAGCCCCAGCATTTT.

A remark on this clone: This CDR3 is missing its conserved last phenylalanine or tryptophan, likely due to a read error. The DNA is left out, because the CDR3 cannot be placed on it with certainty; the CDR3 is given as TCRdb lists it. The V call is TRBV6-5, the J call TRBJ1-2. Germline V CDR1 and CDR2: MNHEY, SVGAGI. Including both end residues, the CDR3 is 13 amino acids long. The CDR3 spells CASSSTFGDPSHI.

The V gene is TRBV9, the J gene TRBJ1-3; 8 bases map to TRBD1. The V gene's germline CDR1 is SGDLS and CDR2 YYNGEE. The J segment lost 0 bases and the V segment lost 4 bases, leaving 3 bases of the junction unmatched. CDR3 length equals 15 residues. Written as DNA, the CDR3 is TGTGCCAGCAGCCTTACAGGGGGCTCTGGAAACACCATATATTTT. It encodes CASSLTGGSGNTIYF.

The chain carries TRBV9 and TRBJ1-1; D is perhaps TRBD1 (5 bases). The CDR3 has 14 residues. Trimming took 0 bases from V and 6 from J, leaving 12 bases between them. CDR1 and CDR2 from the germline V gene are SGDLS and YYNGEE. The CDR3 bases are TGTGCCAGCAGCGTAGTCCAGCGGGGGGCTGAAGCTTTCTTT. It yields the protein CASSVVQRGAEAFF.

This clone occurred a few times. This chain uses TRBV6-1 with TRBJ1-6; the D is unclear. Germline CDR1 reads MNHNS; CDR2 reads SASEGT. V lost 2 bases and J 7 bases, leaving 12 bases between the germline ends. CDR3 length: 15 residues. CDR3 bases: TGTGCCAGCAGTGAATTGAGGGCTCCCAATTCACCCCTCCACTTT. This encodes CASSELRAPNSPLHF.

This clone has only a few counts. V usage is TRBV28 and J usage is TRBJ1-4; D unresolved. The V and J ends lost 2 bases and 4 bases respectively, with 8 bases between them. This CDR3 spans 14 amino acids. Germline CDR1 MDHEN, CDR2 SYDVKM. The CDR3 DNA reads as TGTGCCAGCAGTTTAACACAGTATAATGAAAAACTGTTTTTT. Its translation: CASSLTQYNEKLFF.

The chain combines TRBV6-5 with TRBJ1-2; 7 nucleotides match TRBD1. From germline, CDR1 is MNHEY and CDR2 SVGAGI. The CDR3 runs to 15 residues. The V segment lost 0 bases and the J segment 5 bases; nucleotides outside the gene matches: 6. The CDR3 here is CASSYSGTDFYGYTF. The CDR3 bases are TGTGCCAGCAGTTACTCAGGGACAGACTTTTATGGCTACACCTTC.